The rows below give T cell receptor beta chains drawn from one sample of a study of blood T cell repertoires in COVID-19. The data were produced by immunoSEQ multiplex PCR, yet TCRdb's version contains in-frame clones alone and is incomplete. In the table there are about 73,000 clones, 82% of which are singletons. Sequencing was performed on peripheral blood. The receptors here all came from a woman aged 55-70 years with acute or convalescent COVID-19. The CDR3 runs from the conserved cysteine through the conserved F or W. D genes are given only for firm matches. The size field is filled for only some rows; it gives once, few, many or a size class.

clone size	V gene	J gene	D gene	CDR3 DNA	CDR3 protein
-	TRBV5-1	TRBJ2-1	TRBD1	TGCGCCAGCAGCACCGGACAGGGAAACAATGAGCAGTTCTTC	CASSTGQGNNEQFF
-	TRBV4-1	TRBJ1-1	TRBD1	TGCGCCAGCAGCCCTGGACAGGGTGGGACTGAAGCTTTCTTT	CASSPGQGGTEAFF
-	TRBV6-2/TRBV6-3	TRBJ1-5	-	TGTGCCAGCAGTAGCACCGGGCCCCGGGGTCAGCCCCAGCATTTT	CASSSTGPRGQPQHF
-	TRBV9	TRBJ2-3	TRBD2	TGTGCCAGCGCCGGGGGGGCATATGATACGCAGTATTTT	CASAGGAYDTQYF
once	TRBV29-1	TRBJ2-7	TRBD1	TGCAGCGCATCCCGGGACAGCTACGAGCAGTACTTC	CSASRDSYEQYF
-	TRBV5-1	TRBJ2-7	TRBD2	TGCGCCAGCAGCCCCCGGGCAGGGAGGGGATACGAGCAGTACTTC	CASSPRAGRGYEQYF
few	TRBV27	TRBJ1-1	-	TGTGCCAGCGGCTTTTTGAACACTGAAGCTTTCTTT	CASGFLNTEAFF
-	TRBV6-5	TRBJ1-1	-	TGTGCCAGCAGTTCCGACGGAGGAATAACTGAAGCTTTCTTT	CASSSDGGITEAFF
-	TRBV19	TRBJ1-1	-	TGTGCCAGTACCTTAAGGAGGGACGGTGAAGCTTTCTTT	CASTLRRDGEAFF
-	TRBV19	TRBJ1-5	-	TGTGCCAGTAGTATGCTGAGTTATAGCAATCAGCCCCAGCATTTT	CASSMLSYSNQPQHF
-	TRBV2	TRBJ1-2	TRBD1	TGTGCCAGCACGCGGGGACAGAACTCAATCTATGGCTACACCTTC	CASTRGQNSIYGYTF
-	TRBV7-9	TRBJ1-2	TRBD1	TGTGCCAGCAGCCCCGGGACAGGGATCTATGGCTACACCTTC	CASSPGTGIYGYTF
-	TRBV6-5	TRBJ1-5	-	TGTGCCAGCGTGGTGGCCCCAGATCAGCCCCAGCATTTT	CASVVAPDQPQHF
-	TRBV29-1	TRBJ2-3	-	TGCAGCGTTGCCCTCGCAAGGGGTGGCACAGATACGCAGTATTTT	CSVALARGGTDTQYF
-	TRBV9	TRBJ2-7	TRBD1	TGTGCCAGCAGCGTTCTACAGGGGGCGGGAGAGCAGTACTTC	CASSVLQGAGEQYF
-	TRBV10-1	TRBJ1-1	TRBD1	TGCGCCAGCAGCCGGACAGGGGGCTTAAGAGCTTTCTTT	CASSRTGGLRAFF
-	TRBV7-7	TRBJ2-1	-	TGTGCCAGCAGCTTAATCCGGGACAATGAGCAGTTCTTC	CASSLIRDNEQFF
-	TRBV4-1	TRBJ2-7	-	TGCGCCAGCAGCCACCTCTTACAGGGCTACGAGCAGTACTTC	CASSHLLQGYEQYF
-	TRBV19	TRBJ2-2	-	TGTGCCAGTACGCGGAGGTCTACTGGAATCACCGGGGAGCTGTTTTTT	CASTRRSTGITGELFF
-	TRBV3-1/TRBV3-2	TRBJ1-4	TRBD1	TGTGCCAGCAGACAGGGGGCAGCTAATGAAAAACTGTTTTTT	CASRQGAANEKLFF
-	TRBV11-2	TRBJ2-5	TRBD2	TGTGCCAGCAGCCGCCCGGGGGGTTTGCAGACCCAGTACTTC	CASSRPGGLQTQYF
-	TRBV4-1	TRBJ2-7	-	TGCGCCAGCAGCCCAGGACAGCTCTACGAGCAGTACTTC	CASSPGQLYEQYF
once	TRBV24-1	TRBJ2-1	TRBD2	TGTGCCACCAGTGACCGGACTAGCGGGGCCTACAATGAGCAGTTCTTC	CATSDRTSGAYNEQFF
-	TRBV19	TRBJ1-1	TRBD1	TGTGCCAGTAGTATCCAGGGACAGGGATCTGGAGCTTTCTTT	CASSIQGQGSGAFF
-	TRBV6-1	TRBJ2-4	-	TGTGCCAGCAGAGTAACATCCAAAAACATTCAGTACTTC	CASRVTSKNIQYF